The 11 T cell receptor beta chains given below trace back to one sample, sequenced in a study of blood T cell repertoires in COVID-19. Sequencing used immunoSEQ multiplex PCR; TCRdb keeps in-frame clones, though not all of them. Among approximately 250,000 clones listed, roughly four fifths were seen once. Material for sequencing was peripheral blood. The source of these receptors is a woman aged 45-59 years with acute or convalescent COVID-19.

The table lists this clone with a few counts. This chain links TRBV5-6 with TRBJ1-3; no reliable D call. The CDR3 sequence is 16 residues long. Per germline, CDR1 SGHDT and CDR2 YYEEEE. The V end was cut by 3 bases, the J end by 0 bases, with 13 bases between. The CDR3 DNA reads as TGTGCCAGCAGCTCCCGGTTGATGCACTCTGGAAACACCATATATTTT. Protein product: CASSSRLMHSGNTIYF.

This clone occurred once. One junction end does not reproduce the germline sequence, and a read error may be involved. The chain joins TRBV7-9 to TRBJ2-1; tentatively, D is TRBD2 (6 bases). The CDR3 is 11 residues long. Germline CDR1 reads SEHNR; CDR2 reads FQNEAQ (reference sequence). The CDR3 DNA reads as TGTGCCAGCAGCTTGGACGGCCGCGGGGTCTTC. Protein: CASSLDGRGVF.

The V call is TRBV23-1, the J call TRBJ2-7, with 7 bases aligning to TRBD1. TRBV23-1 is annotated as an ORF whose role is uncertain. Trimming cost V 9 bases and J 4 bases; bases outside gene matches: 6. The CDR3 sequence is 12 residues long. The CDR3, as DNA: TGCGCCAGGACAGGGAAAAGGTACGAGCAGTACTTC. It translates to CARTGKRYEQYF.

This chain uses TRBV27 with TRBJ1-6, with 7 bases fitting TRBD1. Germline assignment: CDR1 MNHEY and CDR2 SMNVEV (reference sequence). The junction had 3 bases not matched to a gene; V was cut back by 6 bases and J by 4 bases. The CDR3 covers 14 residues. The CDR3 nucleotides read TGTGCCAGCAGGGACAGGCCTTATAATTCACCCCTCCACTTT. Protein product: CASRDRPYNSPLHF.

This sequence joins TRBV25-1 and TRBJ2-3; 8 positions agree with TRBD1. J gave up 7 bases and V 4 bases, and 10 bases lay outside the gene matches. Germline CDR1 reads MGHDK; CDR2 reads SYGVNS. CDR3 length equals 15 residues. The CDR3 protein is CASSVSGTGGNTQYF. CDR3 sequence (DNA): TGTGCCAGCAGTGTTTCCGGGACAGGAGGTAATACGCAGTATTTT.

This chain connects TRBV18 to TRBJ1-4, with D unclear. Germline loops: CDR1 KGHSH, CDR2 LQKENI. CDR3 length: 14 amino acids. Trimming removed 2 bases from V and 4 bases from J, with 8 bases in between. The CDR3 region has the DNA TGTGCCAGCTCACCATGGGGAGATAATGAAAAACTGTTTTTT. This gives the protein CASSPWGDNEKLFF.

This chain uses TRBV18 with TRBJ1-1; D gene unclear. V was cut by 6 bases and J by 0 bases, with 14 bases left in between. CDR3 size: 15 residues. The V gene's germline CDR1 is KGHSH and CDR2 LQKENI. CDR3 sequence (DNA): TGTGCCAGCTCTGTAGCGCGAGCGGTGAACACTGAAGCTTTCTTT. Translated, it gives CASSVARAVNTEAFF.

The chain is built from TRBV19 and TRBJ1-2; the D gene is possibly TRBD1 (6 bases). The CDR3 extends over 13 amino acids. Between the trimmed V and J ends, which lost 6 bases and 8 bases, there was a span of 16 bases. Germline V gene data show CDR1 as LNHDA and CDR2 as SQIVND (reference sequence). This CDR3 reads CASRIKDRIGYTF. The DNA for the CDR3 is TGTGCCAGTAGAATAAAAGACAGGATCGGCTACACCTTC.

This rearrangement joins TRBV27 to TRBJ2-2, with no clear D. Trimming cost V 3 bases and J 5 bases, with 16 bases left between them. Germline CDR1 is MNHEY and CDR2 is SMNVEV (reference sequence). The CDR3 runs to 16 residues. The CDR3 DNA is TGTGCCAGCAGTTTCGACGCCAGGCCAGGAACCGGGGAGCTGTTTTTT. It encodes CASSFDARPGTGELFF.

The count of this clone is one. The CDR3 bases are TGTGCCAGCAGCTCCGGACAGAATGAAAAACTGTTTTTT. It is translated as CASSSGQNEKLFF. This rearrangement joins TRBV7-9 to TRBJ1-4, with D possibly TRBD1 on 6 matching bases. The CDR3 loop spans 13 amino acids. Trimming left V 4 bases short and J 5 bases short, with 8 bases between. From germline, CDR1 is SEHNR and CDR2 FQNEAQ (reference sequence).

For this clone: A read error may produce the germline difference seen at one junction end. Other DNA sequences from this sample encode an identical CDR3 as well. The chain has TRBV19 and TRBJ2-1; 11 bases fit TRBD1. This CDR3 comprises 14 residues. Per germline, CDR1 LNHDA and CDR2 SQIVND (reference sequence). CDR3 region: CASSRDRGSNEQFF. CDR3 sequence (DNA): TGTGCCAGTAGTAGGGACAGGGGGAGCAATGAGCAATTCTTC.